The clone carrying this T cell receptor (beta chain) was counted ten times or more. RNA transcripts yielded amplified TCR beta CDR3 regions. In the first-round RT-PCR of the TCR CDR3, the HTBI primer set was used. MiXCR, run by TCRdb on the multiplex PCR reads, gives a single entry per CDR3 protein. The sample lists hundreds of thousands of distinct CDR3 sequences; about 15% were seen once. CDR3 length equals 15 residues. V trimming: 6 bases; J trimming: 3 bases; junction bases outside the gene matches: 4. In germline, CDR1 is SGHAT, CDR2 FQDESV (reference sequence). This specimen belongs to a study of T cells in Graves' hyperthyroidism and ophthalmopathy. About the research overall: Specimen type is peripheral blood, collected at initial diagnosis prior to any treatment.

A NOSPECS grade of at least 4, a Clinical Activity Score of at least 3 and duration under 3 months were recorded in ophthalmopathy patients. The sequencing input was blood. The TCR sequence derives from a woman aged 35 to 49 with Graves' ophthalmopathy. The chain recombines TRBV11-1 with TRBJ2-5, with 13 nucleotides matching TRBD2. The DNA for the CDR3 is TGTGCCAGCAGAAGAGGGACTAGCGGGGAAGAGACCCAGTACTTC. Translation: CASRRGTSGEETQYF. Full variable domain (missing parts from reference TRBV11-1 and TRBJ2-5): EAEVAQSPRYKITEKSQAVAFWCDPISGHATLYWYRQILGQGPELLVQFQDESVVDDSQLPKDRFSAERLKGVDSTLKIQPAELGDSAMYLCASRRGTSGEETQYFGPGTRLLVL.